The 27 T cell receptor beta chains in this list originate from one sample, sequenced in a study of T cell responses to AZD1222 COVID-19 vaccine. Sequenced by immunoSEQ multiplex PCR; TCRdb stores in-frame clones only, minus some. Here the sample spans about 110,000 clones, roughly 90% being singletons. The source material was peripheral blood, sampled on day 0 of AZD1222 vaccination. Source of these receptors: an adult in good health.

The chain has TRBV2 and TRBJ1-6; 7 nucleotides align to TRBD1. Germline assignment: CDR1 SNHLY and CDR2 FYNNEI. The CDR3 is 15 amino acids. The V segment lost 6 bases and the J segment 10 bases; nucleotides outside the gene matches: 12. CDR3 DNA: TGTGCCAGCAGGTCCCGACAGGGATTAGGATCACCCCTCCACTTT. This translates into CASRSRQGLGSPLHF. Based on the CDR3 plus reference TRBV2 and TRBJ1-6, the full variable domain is EPEVTQTPSHQVTQMGQEVILRCVPISNHLYFYWYRQILGQKVEFLVSFYNNEISEKSEIFDDQFSVERPDGSNFTLKIRSTKLEDSAMYFCASRSRQGLGSPLHFGNGTRLTVT.

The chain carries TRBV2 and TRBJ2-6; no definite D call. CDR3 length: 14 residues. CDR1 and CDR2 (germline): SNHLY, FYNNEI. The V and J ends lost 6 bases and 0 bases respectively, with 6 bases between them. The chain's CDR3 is CASSPSSGANVLTF. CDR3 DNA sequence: TGTGCCAGCAGCCCGAGCTCTGGGGCCAACGTCCTGACTTTC.

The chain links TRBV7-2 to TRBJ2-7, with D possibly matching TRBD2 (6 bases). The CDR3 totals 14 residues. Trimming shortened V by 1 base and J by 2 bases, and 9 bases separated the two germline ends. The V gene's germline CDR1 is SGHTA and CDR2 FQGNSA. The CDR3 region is CASSLVLAPYEQYF. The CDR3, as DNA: TGTGCCAGCAGCTTAGTGCTAGCGCCCTACGAGCAGTACTTC.

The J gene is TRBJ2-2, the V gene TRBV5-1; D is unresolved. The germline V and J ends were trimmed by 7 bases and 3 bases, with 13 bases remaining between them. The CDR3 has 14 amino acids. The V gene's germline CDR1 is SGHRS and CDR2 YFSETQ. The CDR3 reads CASAVLGDTGELFF. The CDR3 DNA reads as TGCGCCAGCGCAGTTTTAGGCGACACCGGGGAGCTGTTTTTT.

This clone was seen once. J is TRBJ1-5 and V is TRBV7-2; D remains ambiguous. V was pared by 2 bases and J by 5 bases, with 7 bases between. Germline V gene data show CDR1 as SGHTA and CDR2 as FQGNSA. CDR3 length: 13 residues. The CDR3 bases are TGTGCCAGCAGCTTATCGATACATCAGCCCCAGCATTTT. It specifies CASSLSIHQPQHF.

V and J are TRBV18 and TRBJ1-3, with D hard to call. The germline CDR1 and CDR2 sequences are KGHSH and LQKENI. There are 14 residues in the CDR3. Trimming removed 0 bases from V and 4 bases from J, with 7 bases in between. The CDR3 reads CASSPPVIGNTIYF. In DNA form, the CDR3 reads TGTGCCAGCTCACCACCCGTCATCGGAAACACCATATATTTT.

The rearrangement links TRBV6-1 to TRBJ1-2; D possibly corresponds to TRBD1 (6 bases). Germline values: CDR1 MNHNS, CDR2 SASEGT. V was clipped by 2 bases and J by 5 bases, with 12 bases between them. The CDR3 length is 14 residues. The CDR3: CASSERGRPYGYTF. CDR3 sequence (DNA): TGTGCCAGCAGTGAAAGGGGGAGACCATATGGCTACACCTTC.

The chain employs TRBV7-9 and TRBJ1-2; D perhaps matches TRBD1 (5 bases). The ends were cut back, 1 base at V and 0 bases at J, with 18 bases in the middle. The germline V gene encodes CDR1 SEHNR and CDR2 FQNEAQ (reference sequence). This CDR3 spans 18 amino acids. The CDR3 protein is CASSLDPGTSRANYGYTF. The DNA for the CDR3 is TGTGCCAGCAGCTTAGACCCGGGGACTAGCCGCGCTAACTATGGCTACACCTTC.

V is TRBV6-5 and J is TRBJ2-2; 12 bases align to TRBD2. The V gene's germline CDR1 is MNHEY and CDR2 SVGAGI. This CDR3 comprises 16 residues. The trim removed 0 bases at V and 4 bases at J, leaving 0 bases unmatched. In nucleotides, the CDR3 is TGTGCCAGCAGTTACTCGACTAGCGGGAGCACCGGGGAGCTGTTTTTT. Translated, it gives CASSYSTSGSTGELFF.

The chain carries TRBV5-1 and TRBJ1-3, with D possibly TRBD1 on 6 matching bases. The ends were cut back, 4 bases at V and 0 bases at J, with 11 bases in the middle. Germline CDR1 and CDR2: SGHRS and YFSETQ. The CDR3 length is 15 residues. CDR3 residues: CASSRDRTSGNTIYF. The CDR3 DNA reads TGCGCCAGCAGCCGTGACAGGACCTCTGGAAACACCATATATTTT.

The CDR3 sequence: CASSQDPLAAYNEQFF. The CDR3 nucleotides are TGTGCCAGCAGCCAAGATCCCCTAGCAGCCTACAATGAGCAGTTCTTC. This chain uses TRBV3-1 (or the pseudogene TRBV3-2) with TRBJ2-1, with a possible D match to TRBD2 (5 bases). Germline V gene data show CDR1 as LGHDT and CDR2 as YNNKEL (reference sequence). V gave up 0 bases and J gave up 2 bases, with 11 bases separating them. This CDR3 comprises 16 residues.

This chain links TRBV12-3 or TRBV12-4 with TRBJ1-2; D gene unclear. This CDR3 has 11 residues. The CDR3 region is CASEGFYGYTF. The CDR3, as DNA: TGTGCTAGCGAAGGTTTCTATGGCTACACCTTC.

CDR3 DNA: TGTGCCAGCAGTTTAAGGGGGATCTCCTACAATGAGCAGTTCTTC. It translates to CASSLRGISYNEQFF. The chain couples TRBV27 to TRBJ2-1; D is possibly TRBD1 (6 bases). This CDR3 is built from 15 residues. Germline CDR1 and CDR2: MNHEY and SMNVEV (reference sequence). Trimming cost V 2 bases and J 0 bases, with 8 bases left between them.

For the CDR3, the DNA is TGTGCCAGCAGCCTTGTCTGGGAAGCTTTCTTT. It encodes CASSLVWEAFF. The J gene is TRBJ1-1, the V gene TRBV7-6; D ambiguous. The germline V gene has CDR1 SGHVS and CDR2 FNYEAQ. This CDR3 has 11 amino acids. Trimming removed 5 bases at V and 8 bases at J, with 9 bases between.

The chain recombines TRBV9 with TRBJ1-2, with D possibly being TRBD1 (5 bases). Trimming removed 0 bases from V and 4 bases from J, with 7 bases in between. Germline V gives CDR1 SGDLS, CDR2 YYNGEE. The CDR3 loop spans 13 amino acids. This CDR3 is CASSVGDAYGYTF. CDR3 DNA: TGTGCCAGCAGCGTAGGGGACGCCTATGGCTACACCTTC.

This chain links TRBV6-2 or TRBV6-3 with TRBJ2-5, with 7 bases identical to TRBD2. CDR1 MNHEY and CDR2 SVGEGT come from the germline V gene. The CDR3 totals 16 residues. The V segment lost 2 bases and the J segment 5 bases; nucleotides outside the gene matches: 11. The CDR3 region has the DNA TGTGCCAGCAGTTACGGACGAGCGGGGCCGCGGGAGACCCAGTACTTC. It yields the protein CASSYGRAGPRETQYF.

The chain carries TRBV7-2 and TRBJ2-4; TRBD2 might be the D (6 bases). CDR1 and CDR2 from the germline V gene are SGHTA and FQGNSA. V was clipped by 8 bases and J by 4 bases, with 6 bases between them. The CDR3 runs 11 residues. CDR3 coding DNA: TGTGCCAGCGCGGGAAAAAACATTCAGTACTTC. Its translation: CASAGKNIQYF.

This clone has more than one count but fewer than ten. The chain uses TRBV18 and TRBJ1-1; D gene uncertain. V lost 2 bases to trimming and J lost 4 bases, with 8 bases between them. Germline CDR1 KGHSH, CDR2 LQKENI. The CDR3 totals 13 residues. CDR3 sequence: CASSPGEGTEAFF. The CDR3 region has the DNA TGTGCCAGCTCACCAGGGGAGGGCACTGAAGCTTTCTTT.

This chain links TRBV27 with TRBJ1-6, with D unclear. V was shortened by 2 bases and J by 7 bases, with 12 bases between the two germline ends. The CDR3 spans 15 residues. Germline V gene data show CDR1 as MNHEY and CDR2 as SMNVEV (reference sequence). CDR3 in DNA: TGTGCCAGCAGTTTAGGCAGCCTTCCAAATTCACCCCTCCACTTT. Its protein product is CASSLGSLPNSPLHF.

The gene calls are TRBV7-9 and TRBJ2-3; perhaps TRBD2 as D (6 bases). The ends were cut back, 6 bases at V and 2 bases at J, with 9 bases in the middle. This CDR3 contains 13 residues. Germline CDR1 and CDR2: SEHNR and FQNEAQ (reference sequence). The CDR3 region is CASSRDFTDTQYF. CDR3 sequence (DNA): TGTGCCAGCAGTCGGGACTTCACAGATACGCAGTATTTT.

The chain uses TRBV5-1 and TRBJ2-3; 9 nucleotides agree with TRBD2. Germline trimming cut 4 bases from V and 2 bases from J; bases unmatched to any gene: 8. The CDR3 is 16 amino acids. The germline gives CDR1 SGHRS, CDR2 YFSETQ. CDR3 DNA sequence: TGCGCCAGCAGCCTACCCGGGACTAGCATCACAGATACGCAGTATTTT. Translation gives CASSLPGTSITDTQYF.

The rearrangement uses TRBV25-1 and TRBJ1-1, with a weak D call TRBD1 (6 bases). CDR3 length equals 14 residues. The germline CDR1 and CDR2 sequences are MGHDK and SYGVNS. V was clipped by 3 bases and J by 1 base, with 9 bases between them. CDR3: CASSDVGGNTEAFF. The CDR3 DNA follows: TGTGCCAGCAGTGACGTAGGGGGGAACACTGAAGCTTTCTTT.

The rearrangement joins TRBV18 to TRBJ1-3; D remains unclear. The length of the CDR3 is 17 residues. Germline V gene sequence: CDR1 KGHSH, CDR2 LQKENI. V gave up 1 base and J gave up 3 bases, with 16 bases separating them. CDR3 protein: CASSPLPLTVGGNTIYF. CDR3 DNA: TGTGCCAGCTCACCACTCCCGTTAACGGTGGGTGGAAACACCATATATTTT.

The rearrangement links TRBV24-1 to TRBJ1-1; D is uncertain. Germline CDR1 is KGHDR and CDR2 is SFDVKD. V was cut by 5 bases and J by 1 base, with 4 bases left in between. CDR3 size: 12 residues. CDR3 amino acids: CATSGSNTEAFF. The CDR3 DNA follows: TGTGCCACCAGTGGCTCGAACACTGAAGCTTTCTTT.

The CDR3 region is CAINSGGTENTEAFF. The DNA for the CDR3 is TGTGCCATCAACTCTGGGGGGACAGAGAACACTGAAGCTTTCTTT. This sequence joins TRBV19 and TRBJ1-1; 7 nucleotides align to TRBD1. V shed 10 bases, J shed 1 base, and the junction held 12 bases outside the gene matches. The CDR3 consists of 15 residues. Germline CDR1 reads LNHDA; CDR2 reads SQIVND (reference sequence).

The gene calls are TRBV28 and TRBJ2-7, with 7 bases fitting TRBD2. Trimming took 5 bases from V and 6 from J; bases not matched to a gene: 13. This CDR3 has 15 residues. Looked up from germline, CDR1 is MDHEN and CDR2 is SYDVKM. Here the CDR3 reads CASSPLPGLTREQYF. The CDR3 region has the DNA TGTGCCAGCAGTCCCCTCCCGGGACTAACTCGCGAGCAGTACTTC.

CDR3 region: CASSQDGYGYTF. CDR3 sequence (DNA): TGTGCCAGCAGTCAGGACGGCTATGGCTACACCTTC. This chain joins TRBV2 and TRBJ1-2; D unclear. Germline assignment: CDR1 SNHLY and CDR2 FYNNEI. The CDR3 runs to 12 residues. V was clipped by 5 bases and J by 4 bases, with 8 bases between them.